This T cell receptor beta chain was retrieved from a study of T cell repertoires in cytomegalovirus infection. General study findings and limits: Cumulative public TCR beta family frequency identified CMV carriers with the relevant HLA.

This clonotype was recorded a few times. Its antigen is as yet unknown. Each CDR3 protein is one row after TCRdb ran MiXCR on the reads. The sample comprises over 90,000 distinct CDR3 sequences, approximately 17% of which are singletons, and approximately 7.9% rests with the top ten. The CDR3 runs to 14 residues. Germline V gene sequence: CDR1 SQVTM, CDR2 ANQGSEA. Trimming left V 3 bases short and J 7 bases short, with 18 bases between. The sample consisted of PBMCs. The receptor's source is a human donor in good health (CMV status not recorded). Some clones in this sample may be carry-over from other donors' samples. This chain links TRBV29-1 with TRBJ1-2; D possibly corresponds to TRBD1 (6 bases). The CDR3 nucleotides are TGCAGCGTTGATGGCATAGGGGGGGAGGCTGGCTACACCTTC. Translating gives CSVDGIGGEAGYTF.